In this sample, the clone carrying this TCR beta chain turned up a few times. Individuals aged roughly 18 to 95 years were recruited from about two dozen US areas. Assignment of participants to cohorts was predicated upon participant-reported clinical history. Germline CDR1 and CDR2: SGHRS and YFSETQ. V lost 5 bases to trimming and J lost 6 bases; unmatched junction nucleotides: 4. This CDR3 is 14 amino acids long. The record originates from a study of blood T cell repertoires in COVID-19. Study context: T cells, B-cell-depleted T cells, or PBMCs supplied cDNA or gDNA.

Assay: immunoSEQ multiplex PCR; the TCRdb copy retains only in-frame clones and omits some. This sample has 500,000 or so clones, with around 87% found just once. The V gene is TRBV5-1, the J gene TRBJ2-1; 11 nucleotides agree with TRBD1. The TCR was taken from a woman aged 18-29 years who had recovered from COVID-19. The sample comprised PBMCs or T cells enriched from blood (not recorded which). The CDR3 spells CASSRGTGGNEQFF. The CDR3 DNA reads TGCGCCAGCAGTCGGGGGACAGGGGGCAATGAGCAGTTCTTC.